These 26 T cell receptor beta chains were sequenced from one sample in a study of T cells in Graves' hyperthyroidism and ophthalmopathy. Authors of the study amplified TCR beta CDR3 regions from RNA transcripts. Researchers ran a first-round RT-PCR on the TCR CDR3 using the HTBI primer set. MiXCR, run by TCRdb on the multiplex PCR reads, gives a single entry per CDR3 protein. The sample lists over 700,000 distinct CDR3 sequences, about 19% occurring once. The sequenced material came from blood. These receptors all come from a woman in her forties or fifties with Graves' hyperthyroidism that later progressed to Graves' ophthalmopathy.

In this sample, this clonotype turned up many times. The chain uses TRBV3-1 and TRBJ2-5; D possibly corresponds to TRBD1 (6 bases). Per germline, CDR1 LGHDT and CDR2 YNNKEL (reference sequence). V was shortened by 4 bases and J by 3 bases, with 15 bases between the two germline ends. This CDR3 comprises 15 residues. The CDR3 DNA reads TGTGCCAGCAGCCCCCGGACAGCATACAAAGAGACCCAGTACTTC. Translation: CASSPRTAYKETQYF.

The chain links TRBV10-3 to TRBJ2-5; perhaps TRBD1 as D (5 bases). V gave up 3 bases and J gave up 4 bases, with 18 bases separating them. The CDR3 consists of 16 residues. Germline CDR1 is ENHRY and CDR2 is SYGVKD. CDR3 residues: CAISEALGLGGETQYF. CDR3 sequence (DNA): TGTGCCATCAGTGAAGCGTTGGGGCTTGGCGGAGAGACCCAGTACTTC.

This clonotype was found a few times. This rearrangement joins TRBV14 to TRBJ1-1; TRBD1 matches at 10 bases. CDR1 and CDR2 (germline): SGHDN, FVKESK. The J segment lost 5 bases and the V segment lost 3 bases, leaving 6 bases of the junction unmatched. CDR3 length equals 15 residues. CDR3 nucleotides: TGTGCCAGCAGCCATCCGGGACAGGGGTGGACTGAAGCTTTCTTT. Protein product: CASSHPGQGWTEAFF.

This clonotype has a handful of counts. CDR3 protein: CSVTGPSYEQYF. DNA for the CDR3: TGCAGCGTAACCGGGCCCTCCTACGAGCAGTACTTC. The chain recombines TRBV29-1 with TRBJ2-7; unclear D gene. The CDR3 length is 12 residues. Germline V CDR1 and CDR2: SQVTM, ANQGSEA. Trimming pared 6 bases from V and 0 bases from J, leaving 9 bases between.

This clonotype has just a few counts. J is TRBJ2-7 and V is TRBV20-1, with 7 bases lining up with TRBD1. CDR1 and CDR2 from the germline V gene are DFQATT and SNEGSKA (reference sequence). The CDR3 extends over 14 amino acids. The V segment lost 0 bases and the J segment 4 bases; nucleotides outside the gene matches: 6. This chain's CDR3 is CSAREFDRAYEQYF. The CDR3 bases are TGCAGTGCTAGAGAGTTTGACAGGGCTTACGAGCAGTACTTC.

This clonotype appeared many times. The chain employs TRBV18 and TRBJ1-1, with 9 bases that match TRBD1. Germline CDR1 reads KGHSH; CDR2 reads LQKENI. This CDR3 contains 13 residues. V was clipped by 4 bases and J by 11 bases; unmatched bases: 8. The chain's CDR3 is CASSQQGAGYAFF. In DNA form, the CDR3 reads TGTGCCAGCTCACAACAGGGGGCAGGCTACGCTTTCTTT.

This clonotype was detected only a few times. The CDR3 reads CSARIRGNTGELFF. CDR3 nucleotide sequence: TGCAGTGCTAGAATTAGGGGGAACACCGGGGAGCTGTTTTTT. This sequence joins TRBV20-1 and TRBJ2-2; possibly TRBD1 for D (5 bases). Germline V lookup: CDR1 DFQATT, CDR2 SNEGSKA (reference sequence). The V gene lost 2 bases and the J gene lost 1 base, with 8 bases spanning the gap. The CDR3 length is 14 residues.

This clonotype was found a few times. The V call is TRBV7-9, the J call TRBJ1-4; D gene uncertain. Germline CDR1 and CDR2: SEHNR and FQNEAQ (reference sequence). This CDR3 region has 13 residues. The V end lost 5 bases, the J end lost 7 bases, and 11 bases lay between the germline ends. The CDR3 reads CASSPMGSEKLFF. The CDR3, as DNA: TGTGCCAGCAGCCCCATGGGGAGTGAAAAACTGTTTTTT. Together with reference TRBV7-9 and TRBJ1-4, the CDR3 gives the full variable domain: DTGVSQNPRHKITKRGQNVTFRCDPISEHNRLYWYRQTLGQGPEFLTYFQNEAQLEKSRLLSDRFSAERPKGSFSTLEIQRTEQGDSAMYLCASSPMGSEKLFFGSGTQLSVL.

This clonotype has only a few counts. The CDR3 DNA follows: TGTGCCAGCAGTTACTCGAGACAGCTAGGGGCCAACGTCCTGACTTTC. Protein: CASSYSRQLGANVLTF. The chain employs TRBV6-6 and TRBJ2-6, with D possibly being TRBD1 (5 bases). There are 16 residues in the CDR3. Trimming took 0 bases from V and 4 from J, leaving 10 bases between them. Germline V gene data show CDR1 as MNHNY and CDR2 as SVGAGI (reference sequence).

In this sample, this clonotype turned up many times. The chain's CDR3 is CASSLATLEGYTF. The CDR3 nucleotides read TGTGCCAGCAGCTTAGCCACACTGGAGGGCTACACCTTC. The chain combines TRBV7-8 with TRBJ1-2; no clear D gene. This CDR3 is built from 13 residues. V was trimmed by 0 bases and J by 8 bases, leaving 10 bases between them. Germline loops: CDR1 SGHVS, CDR2 FQNEAQ.

This clonotype was observed at least ten times. The CDR3 spells CASSAGQIYEQYF. In DNA, the CDR3 is TGTGCCAGCAGCGCAGGACAGATCTACGAGCAGTACTTC. J is TRBJ2-7 and V is TRBV11-2; TRBD1 is a possible D gene (6 bases). Between the trimmed V and J ends, which lost 5 bases and 3 bases, there was a span of 11 bases. CDR3 length: 13 amino acids. Germline V gene sequence: CDR1 SGHAT, CDR2 FQNNGV. Looking up the rest from reference TRBV11-2 and TRBJ2-7 gives the full variable domain: EAGVAQSPRYKIIEKRQSVAFWCNPISGHATLYWYQQILGQGPKLLIQFQNNGVVDDSQLPKDRFSAERLKGVDSTLKIQPAKLEDSAVYLCASSAGQIYEQYFGPGTRLTVT.

The V call is TRBV6-5, the J call TRBJ1-6, with 7 bases fitting TRBD1. In germline, CDR1 is MNHEY, CDR2 SVGAGI. CDR3 length: 15 residues. The J segment lost 7 bases and the V segment lost 2 bases, leaving 5 bases of the junction unmatched. CDR3 residues: CASSYMLQGNSPLHF. CDR3 DNA sequence: TGTGCCAGCAGTTACATGTTACAGGGGAATTCACCCCTCCACTTT.

Ten or more counts support this clonotype. Here the CDR3 DNA reads TGTGCCTGGACCCAGGACAGGAGGAACACTGAAGCTTTCTTT. It encodes CAWTQDRRNTEAFF. The chain combines TRBV30 with TRBJ1-1; 7 nucleotides match TRBD1. This CDR3 comprises 14 residues. From germline, CDR1 is GTSNPN and CDR2 SVGIG (reference sequence). V was pared by 4 bases and J by 1 base, with 6 bases of the junction left unmatched.

In its sample, this clonotype was seen a few times. The genes are TRBV27 and TRBJ2-7, with D perhaps matching TRBD1 (5 bases). V gave up 1 base and J gave up 1 base, with 8 bases separating them. This CDR3 spans 14 amino acids. Germline assignment: CDR1 MNHEY and CDR2 SMNVEV (reference sequence). CDR3 in amino acids: CASSLYQGSYEQYF. As DNA, the CDR3 is TGTGCCAGCAGTTTATATCAGGGATCCTACGAGCAGTACTTC.

This clonotype was detected many times. CDR3 in DNA: TGTGCCAGCAGCTTACGCCGGGGGGCTCAGGAGGGCTACACCTTC. Protein: CASSLRRGAQEGYTF. The rearrangement joins TRBV7-8 to TRBJ1-2; weak D call: TRBD1 (6 bases). The CDR3 covers 15 residues. Trimming stripped 2 bases from V and 8 bases from J, with 18 bases between. The germline V gene encodes CDR1 SGHVS and CDR2 FQNEAQ.

The genes are TRBV2 and TRBJ2-3; 7 bases agree with TRBD2. The ends lost 8 bases at V and 4 bases at J; junction bases unmatched: 12. The CDR3 has 15 residues. CDR1 and CDR2 (germline): SNHLY, FYNNEI. DNA for the CDR3: TGTGCCAGCTCCTCCCTTGGCGCGGGGGCAGATACGCAGTATTTT. Encoded protein: CASSSLGAGADTQYF. Full variable domain (remainder filled in from reference TRBV2 and TRBJ2-3): EPEVTQTPSHQVTQMGQEVILRCVPISNHLYFYWYRQILGQKVEFLVSFYNNEISEKSEIFDDQFSVERPDGSNFTLKIRSTKLEDSAMYFCASSSLGAGADTQYFGPGTRLTVL.

This clonotype was recorded many times. The chain recombines TRBV11-2 with TRBJ2-5; 7 positions agree with TRBD1. Trimming removed 2 bases from V and 4 bases from J; junction bases left unmatched: 4. Germline assignment: CDR1 SGHAT and CDR2 FQNNGV. The CDR3 is made up of 14 amino acids. CDR3 sequence reads: CASSLRQGGETQYF. The CDR3 coding sequence is TGTGCCAGCAGCTTAAGACAGGGCGGAGAGACCCAGTACTTC.

This chain links TRBV6-2 or TRBV6-3 with TRBJ1-2, with D unresolved. The CDR3 totals 15 residues. Germline V gene sequence: CDR1 MNHEY, CDR2 SVGEGT. V shed 2 bases and J shed 7 bases, with 17 bases lying between them. Written as DNA, the CDR3 is TGTGCCAGCAGTTACGACCCAGGTTTAATCTCTGGCTACACCTTC. Translation: CASSYDPGLISGYTF.

The sample holds a few counts of this clonotype. The rearrangement links TRBV5-1 to TRBJ2-1; 9 bases are a match to TRBD1. The CDR3 totals 17 residues. J gave up 0 bases and V 0 bases, and 4 bases lay outside the gene matches. CDR1 and CDR2 (germline): SGHRS, YFSETQ. CDR3 in DNA: TGCGCCAGCAGCTTGGACCTGACAGGGGGCTCCTACAATGAGCAGTTCTTC. This codes for CASSLDLTGGSYNEQFF.

The chain uses TRBV12-3 or TRBV12-4 and TRBJ2-3, with 14 bases matching TRBD2. The CDR3 consists of 16 residues. V shed 7 bases, J shed 9 bases, and the junction held 12 bases outside the gene matches. The CDR3 region has the DNA TGTGCCAGCATCCAACAGACTAGCGGGGGGGAGTTAACGCAGTATTTT. This translates into CASIQQTSGGELTQYF.

This clonotype showed up just a few times. CDR3 sequence reads: CASSIVGGGTEAFF. CDR3 nucleotides: TGTGCCAGTAGTATAGTTGGGGGAGGCACTGAAGCTTTCTTT. This chain connects TRBV19 to TRBJ1-1; weak D call: TRBD1 (5 bases). The V gene's germline CDR1 is LNHDA and CDR2 SQIVND (reference sequence). CDR3 size: 14 residues. Trimming cost V 1 base and J 4 bases, with 10 bases left between them.

This clonotype occurred many times. The gene calls are TRBV30 and TRBJ1-1; D is ambiguous. This CDR3 contains 12 residues. Trimming removed 4 bases at V and 1 base at J, with 7 bases between. Germline assignment: CDR1 GTSNPN and CDR2 SVGIG (reference sequence). The CDR3 DNA reads TGTGCCTGGACTCGTGGGAACACTGAAGCTTTCTTT. Translating it yields CAWTRGNTEAFF.

DNA for the CDR3: TGTGCCACCACAGGACAGGGGGCGGTCTATGGCTACACCTTC. Translation: CATTGQGAVYGYTF. V is TRBV2 and J is TRBJ1-2; 11 bases are shared with TRBD1. The CDR3 length is 14 residues. J gave up 4 bases and V 10 bases, and 8 bases lay outside the gene matches. Germline V gene data show CDR1 as SNHLY and CDR2 as FYNNEI.

CDR3 residues: CASSADLTSGAYNEQFF. CDR3 bases: TGTGCCAGCAGTGCGGACCTGACTAGCGGGGCCTACAATGAGCAGTTCTTC. The chain joins TRBV25-1 to TRBJ2-1, with TRBD2 matching 11 bases. The junction had 7 bases not matched to a gene; V was cut back by 4 bases and J by 2 bases. CDR3 length: 17 residues. Germline-derived CDR1 and CDR2 are MGHDK and SYGVNS.

V is TRBV2 and J is TRBJ2-2; no clear D. Trimming left V 5 bases short and J 2 bases short, with 18 bases between. Germline V CDR1 and CDR2: SNHLY, FYNNEI. The CDR3 has 17 residues. The CDR3 reads CASSRRRGPLNTGELFF. CDR3 DNA: TGTGCCAGCAGTCGTCGGCGTGGGCCCCTTAACACCGGGGAGCTGTTTTTT.

This clonotype was recorded a few times. This rearrangement joins TRBV9 to TRBJ2-6; no firm D call. V was shortened by 6 bases and J by 4 bases, with 11 bases between the two germline ends. This CDR3 spans 14 amino acids. The germline V gene encodes CDR1 SGDLS and CDR2 YYNGEE. CDR3 sequence reads: CASTLDGGANVLTF. DNA of the CDR3: TGTGCCAGCACCCTAGACGGCGGGGCCAACGTCCTGACTTTC.